This T cell receptor (beta chain) was observed in a study of cytomegalovirus exposure and HLA in healthy donors. About the research overall: Researchers found that about 84% of 350 to 500 genotyped donors fell within the Caucasian-associated ancestry cluster. Study findings and constraints: Prior analysis indicated that the majority of TCR beta V segments exhibited productivity approximately 87% or approximately 30% of the time. Most likely, a cluster of highly shared sequence variants arose as a sequencing artifact.

Remarks on this clone: Its antigen is still unknown.

The PCR ran on 60 Vbeta and 13 Jbeta primers. Produced via immunoSEQ multiplex PCR; TCRdb's table is partial and in-frame only. The data contain 100,000 to 150,000 clones, approximately 80% of them singletons. The CDR3 length is 16 residues. Per the germline V gene, CDR1 is SGHRS and CDR2 is YFSETQ. The V and J ends lost 0 bases and 2 bases, in that order; junction bases with no gene match: 4. Sequenced: PBMCs. The rearrangement uses TRBV5-1 and TRBJ2-3; 9 bases are shared with TRBD1. The source of this sequence is a man between 18 and 35 years old in good health and CMV-seronegative. This chain's CDR3 is CASSLEGQGLTDTQYF. The CDR3 region has the DNA TGCGCCAGCAGCTTGGAGGGACAGGGTCTCACAGATACGCAGTATTTT.